This TCR beta chain appears in the sequencing data of a study of cytomegalovirus exposure and HLA in healthy donors (TCRdb year 2017). With respect to the entire study: An earlier analysis of 587 of the donors reported 276 Gb of sequence data and around 100 million unique TCR beta sequences obtained from 150 million to 200 million T cells. To predict cytomegalovirus infection status, the study combined high-throughput TCR immunosequencing, statistical association of individual TCRs with disease status, and machine learning. The study profiled the T cell repertoires of around 700 subjects by immunosequencing and related them to cytomegalovirus serostatus. Alongside the repertoire data, information on donor age, sex, ethnicity and CMV serostatus was compiled. Across approximately 400 genotyped donors of the cohort, an average of 235,054 unique TCR beta nucleotide sequences per donor were sequenced, and roughly 20% of those sequences were non-productive. In a later genetic analysis, genome-wide SNP genotypes for about three fifths of the roughly 670 donors were used, and that subset was treated as a discovery cohort. Rather than drawing on any new phenotypic data, the later analysis identified candidate immune exposures from TCR beta sequences and the way those sequences occurred across donors. An earlier analysis of several hundred of the donors applied high-throughput TCR beta sequencing to assess whether each TCR beta V gene segment acted as functional or pseudogenic. The study was designed to test whether signatures of past pathogen exposure could be identified by cataloging public T cell receptors. About 320 gigabases of sequencing data and 70 million to 85 million unique TCR sequences were included in an early release covering 550 to 650 HLA-typed donors. Roughly five DR-DQ haplotypes were treated as single units for association and clustering because of strong linkage in the cohort. Of the 398 genotyped donors, approximately 83% fell in the genetic ancestry cluster associated with self-reported Caucasian donors. The number of donors typed differed by locus, with roughly 620-630 for A, B, C, DRB1 and DQB1, 522 for DQA1, some 570 for DPA1, and over 400 for DPB1. Along with the roughly 670-subject first cohort, a separate validation cohort of some 130 different subjects was used. HLA typing included class I and class II loci at four-digit resolution. Every discovery cohort repertoire had been produced on one sequencing platform. A later analysis re-examined previously published TCR beta repertoires from over 500 donors and added high-resolution HLA genotyping to investigate patterns of TCR occurrence. General conclusions and limits of the study: When HLA alleles, especially DR and DQ, strongly co-occurred, TCR associations were difficult to assign to individual alleles. The presence/absence analyses assumed that sequencing depth was roughly uniform across donors, and that assumption may not be true. According to the authors, the approach could potentially be generalized to other disease states and immunological phenotypes. Some IMGT-functional V segments, including TRBV6-2 and TRBV6-3, could not be told apart with the 87-base-pair reads, so those segments were excluded. In vitro tests confirmed that three of the cytomegalovirus-associated TCR beta chains recognize cytomegalovirus antigens. At a false discovery rate of 0.05, a later analysis linked about 16,000 TCR beta sequences to specific HLA alleles. While some public TCRs were present in many individuals, most TCR sequences turned up only very rarely across donors. V-gene and J-gene trimming of TCR beta chains was associated with a missense DCLRE1C variant in a later genetic analysis, and the association was replicated in an independent cohort. A group of highly shared sequence variants was considered likely to be a technical artifact of the sequencing pipeline. A later analysis found that HLA-associated TCR beta chains were more clonally expanded and had lower generation probabilities than equally common non-associated chains. In a later genetic analysis, fewer N-insertions in productive TCRs were reported among donors in an Asian-associated ancestry cluster than the approximately 670-donor mean. A later analysis found that TCR association rates varied across HLA loci, with DRB1 alleles showing the most associated TCRs and HLA-C alleles the fewest. In an earlier analysis of around 600 of the donors, most TCR beta V segments were observed in productive rearrangements about 87% or about 30% of the time, broadly matching IMGT annotations. Correlated functional status among segregating V segments might reflect linkage disequilibrium, but an unknown experimental factor could not be ruled out. In the study, some 160 TCR beta chains were listed as associated with cytomegalovirus. Because HLA typing was unavailable for some donors at each locus, only the typed subset was used in association tests. The earlier analysis of some 540 of the donors excluded roughly 17 rarely observed V segments, including chromosome 9 orphons, because counts were too low. A further reported finding was that TCR beta sequences accurately predicted the HLA-A and HLA-B alleles for most subjects in the first cohort. In a later analysis, several top co-occurrence clusters were reported to appear linked to parvovirus B19, influenza, CMV and Epstein-Barr virus. The only immune exposure information available for the cohort was CMV serostatus. The classifier was reported to diagnose cytomegalovirus status with high specificity and sensitivity in both the original cohort and the validation cohort. According to a later analysis, most CMV-associated TCR beta chains appeared to be HLA-restricted, and the HLA associations seemed to be driven largely by CMV exposure. The cohort was sequenced for TCR beta chains only, and without alpha or paired-chain data the features that could be detected were limited.

Preparation of the library involved the immunoSEQ multiplex PCR assay. The multiplex PCR relied on a mix of 60 forward primers for TCR Vbeta segments and 13 reverse primers for TCR Jbeta segments. A multiplex PCR assay on genomic DNA amplified the CDR3 region of rearranged TCR beta genes. The amplified TCR beta libraries were sequenced on the Illumina HiSeq System as 87-base-pair reads. The study's processing was this. A later analysis counted approximately 76 million unique TCR beta chains across the 550 to 800 repertoires, and roughly 9.9 million of these chains were shared by at least two donors. Raw reads were error-corrected and collapsed into unique sequences by a nearest-neighbor algorithm in which closely related sequences were merged to remove PCR and sequencing errors. To assign V, D and J gene segments, CDR3 sequences were aligned to IMGT reference sequences. Each retained sequence needed at least a six-nucleotide match to both a V gene segment and a J gene segment. Rearrangements were called productive when the CDR3 lacked stop codons and stayed in frame with V and J; all others were non-productive. CDR3 was defined according to IMGT convention as the region running from the second conserved V-encoded cysteine to the conserved J-encoded phenylalanine. The earlier analysis of about 590 of the donors excluded sequences that lacked an unambiguous match to a single V gene segment. An earlier analysis of 587 of the donors classified V segments as functional when productive rearrangements were above 56.7% and as segregating when the standard deviation between donors was above 5%. A statistical classification framework was built to diagnose cytomegalovirus status from the catalog of TCR beta chain sequences. In a later analysis, TCR nucleotide sequences were compared against IMGT/GENE-DB human TR gene sequences so that V and J genes could be assigned. In a later analysis, CDR3 sequences and most-parsimonious VDJ recombination scenarios were assigned using the TCRdist pipeline. In a later analysis, each TCR beta chain was defined by its CDR3 amino acid sequence together with its V-gene family, and reads lacking a unique V-gene family were excluded. To address suspected cross-contamination and a sequencing artifact, a later analysis removed roughly 580 highly shared, low-generation-probability nucleotide sequences. A later analysis calculated a clonal expansion index for each public chain from normalized within-repertoire ranks of inferred template counts. A later analysis computed generation probabilities with a VDJ recombination model fitted to out-of-frame rearrangements, and checked the results against IGoR. In a later analysis, TCR-TCR, TCR-HLA and TCR-CMV co-occurrence was scored with hypergeometric tests, and a repertoire-size bias correction was applied to TCR pairs. To estimate false discovery rates, a later analysis permuted the HLA or CMV assignments 20 times. In a later analysis, co-occurring TCRs were grouped using DBSCAN, with TCRdist sequence similarity added in when clustering inside HLA-allele-positive subsets. For co-occurrence clustering, repertoires with fewer than 30,000 or more than 120,000 public chains were excluded, along with 5 or 6 repertoires with anomalous nucleotide sharing. TCRdb provides this immuneACCESS table in a form limited to in-frame rearrangements. Some clones are lacking; in checked studies, under half of them reflect an unresolved V gene, and why the rest are absent is not known. D and trimming were read from the DNA, whereas the V and J calls and clone size are those reported in that table. This sample comprises more than 130,000 clones, around 80% of them detected only once. The top ten hold roughly 2.2% of the sample.

In total, approximately 700 healthy bone marrow donors made up the cohort. At the time of sampling, all cohort members were nominally healthy, though unrecorded immune exposures were likely present. The donor tested CMV seronegative, placing the donor among the approximately 360 seronegative members of the cohort. A peripheral blood sample was provided by each donor, and peripheral blood mononuclear cells were used for TCR beta sequencing. The Qiagen DNeasy Blood Extraction Kit was used to extract genomic DNA from the blood cell samples. Its CDR3 holds 16 amino acids, cysteine through phenylalanine. The sequence is cut down to CDR3 DNA, 48 bases in frame from base 1. V ends up 6 bases short and J 1 base short, with an unmatched junction base count of 9. From the germline V gene, CDR1 is MDHEN and CDR2 is SYDVKM. A word on this clone: The clone's antigen remains unknown. No base-level quality is on record; no much larger clone is a single base apart.

The sequence came from a man younger than 45 in good health and CMV-seronegative. The chain is encoded by TRBV28 joined to TRBJ1-1, with 9 bases aligning to TRBD1. Input material: PBMCs. The CDR3 is CASRTKDRGWNTEAFF. The DNA sequence is TGTGCCAGCAGGACTAAGGACAGGGGATGGAACACTGAAGCTTTCTTT.